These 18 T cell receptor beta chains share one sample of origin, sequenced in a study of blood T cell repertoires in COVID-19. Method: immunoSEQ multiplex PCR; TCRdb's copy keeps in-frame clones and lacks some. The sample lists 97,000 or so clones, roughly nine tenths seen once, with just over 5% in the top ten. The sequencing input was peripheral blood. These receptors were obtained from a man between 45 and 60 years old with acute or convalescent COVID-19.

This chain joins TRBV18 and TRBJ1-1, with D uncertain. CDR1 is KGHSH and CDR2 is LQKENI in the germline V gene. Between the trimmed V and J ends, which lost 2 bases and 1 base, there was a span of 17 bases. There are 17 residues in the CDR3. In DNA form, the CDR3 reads TGTGCCAGCTCACCATTACAGCCCTTCCCAGGGAACACTGAAGCTTTCTTT. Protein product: CASSPLQPFPGNTEAFF.

The CDR3 region has the DNA TGTGCCAGCAGCTTAGGGGCCGGGACAGGGATGGATACGCAGTATTTT. This gives the protein CASSLGAGTGMDTQYF. The chain carries TRBV7-6 and TRBJ2-3, with 9 positions matching TRBD1. After removal of 1 base from V and 6 bases from J, the junction contained 8 bases not matched to a gene. The CDR3 runs to 16 residues. From germline, CDR1 is SGHVS and CDR2 FNYEAQ.

The CDR3 protein is CASSYSIQGPKYGYTF. CDR3 DNA sequence: TGTGCCAGCAGTTACTCGATACAGGGGCCCAAGTATGGCTACACCTTC. The V call is TRBV6-6, the J call TRBJ1-2; 7 nucleotides align to TRBD1. The ends lost 0 bases at V and 5 bases at J; junction bases unmatched: 9. Germline loops: CDR1 MNHNY, CDR2 SVGAGI (reference sequence). The CDR3 runs 16 residues.

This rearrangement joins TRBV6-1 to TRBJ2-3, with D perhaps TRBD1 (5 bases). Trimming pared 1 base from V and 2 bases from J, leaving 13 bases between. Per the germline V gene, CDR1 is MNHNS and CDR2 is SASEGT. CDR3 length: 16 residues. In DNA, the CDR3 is TGTGCCAGCAGTGAAGTTGCAGGGCTGCTCACAGATACGCAGTATTTT. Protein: CASSEVAGLLTDTQYF.

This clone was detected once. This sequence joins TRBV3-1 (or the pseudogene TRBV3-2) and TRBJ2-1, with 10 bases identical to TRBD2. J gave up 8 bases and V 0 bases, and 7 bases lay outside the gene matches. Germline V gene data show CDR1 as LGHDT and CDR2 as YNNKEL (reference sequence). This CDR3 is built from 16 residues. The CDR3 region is CASSQDITSGTHEQFF. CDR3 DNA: TGTGCCAGCAGCCAAGATATTACTAGCGGGACCCATGAGCAGTTCTTC.

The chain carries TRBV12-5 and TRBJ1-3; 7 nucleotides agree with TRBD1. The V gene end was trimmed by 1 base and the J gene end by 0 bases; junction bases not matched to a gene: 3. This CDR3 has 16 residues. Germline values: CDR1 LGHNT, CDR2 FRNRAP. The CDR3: CASGLATGASGNTIYF. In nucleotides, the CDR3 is TGTGCTAGTGGTTTGGCCACAGGGGCCTCTGGAAACACCATATATTTT.

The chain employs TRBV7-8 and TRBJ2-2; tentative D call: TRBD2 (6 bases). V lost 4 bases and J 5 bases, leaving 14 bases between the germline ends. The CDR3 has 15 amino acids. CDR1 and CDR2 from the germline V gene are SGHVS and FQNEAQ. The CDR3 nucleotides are TGTGCCAGCAGCTCTTCGGCCGGGAGTACCGGGGAGCTGTTTTTT. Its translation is CASSSSAGSTGELFF.

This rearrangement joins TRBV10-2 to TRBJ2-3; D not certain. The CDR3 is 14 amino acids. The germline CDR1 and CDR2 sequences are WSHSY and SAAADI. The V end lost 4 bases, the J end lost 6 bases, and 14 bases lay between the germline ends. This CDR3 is CASSGLLAWDTQYF. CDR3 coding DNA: TGCGCCAGCAGTGGGTTATTAGCATGGGATACGCAGTATTTT.

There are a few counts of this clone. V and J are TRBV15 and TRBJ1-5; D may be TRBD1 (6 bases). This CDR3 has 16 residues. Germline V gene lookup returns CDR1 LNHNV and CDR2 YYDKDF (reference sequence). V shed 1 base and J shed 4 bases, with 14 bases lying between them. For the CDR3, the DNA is TGTGCCACCAGCAGAGTTCCGGGCAGGGGTAATCAGCCCCAGCATTTT. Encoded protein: CATSRVPGRGNQPQHF. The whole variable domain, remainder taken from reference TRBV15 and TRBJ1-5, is DAMVIQNPRYQVTQFGKPVTLSCSQTLNHNVMYWYQQKSSQAPKLLFHYYDKDFNNEADTPDNFQSRRPNTSFCFLDIRSPGLGDTAMYLCATSRVPGRGNQPQHFGDGTRLSIL.

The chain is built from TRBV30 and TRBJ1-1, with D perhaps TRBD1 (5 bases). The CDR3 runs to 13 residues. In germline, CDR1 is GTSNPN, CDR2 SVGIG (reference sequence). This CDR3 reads CAAGLLGNTEAFF. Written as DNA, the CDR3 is TGTGCGGCGGGACTTTTGGGGAACACTGAAGCTTTCTTT.

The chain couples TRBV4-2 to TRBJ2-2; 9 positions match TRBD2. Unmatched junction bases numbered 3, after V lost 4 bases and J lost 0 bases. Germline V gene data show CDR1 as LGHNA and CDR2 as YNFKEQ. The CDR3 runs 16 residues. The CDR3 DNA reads TGTGCCAGCAGCCCGCGACTAGCGGCGAACACCGGGGAGCTGTTTTTT. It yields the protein CASSPRLAANTGELFF.

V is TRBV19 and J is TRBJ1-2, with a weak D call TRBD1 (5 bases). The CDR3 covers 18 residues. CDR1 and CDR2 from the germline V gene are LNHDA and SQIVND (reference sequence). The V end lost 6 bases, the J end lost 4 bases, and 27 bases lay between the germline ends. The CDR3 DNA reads TGTGCCAGTAGCCCTCCCGGGAGGGGTAGGCTGATCGGCTATGGCTACACCTTC. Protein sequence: CASSPPGRGRLIGYGYTF.

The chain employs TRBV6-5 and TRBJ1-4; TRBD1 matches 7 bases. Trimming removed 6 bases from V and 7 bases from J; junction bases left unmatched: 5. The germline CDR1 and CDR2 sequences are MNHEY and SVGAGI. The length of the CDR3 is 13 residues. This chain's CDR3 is CASRRGTAEKLFF. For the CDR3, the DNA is TGTGCCAGCAGGAGAGGGACAGCTGAAAAACTGTTTTTT.

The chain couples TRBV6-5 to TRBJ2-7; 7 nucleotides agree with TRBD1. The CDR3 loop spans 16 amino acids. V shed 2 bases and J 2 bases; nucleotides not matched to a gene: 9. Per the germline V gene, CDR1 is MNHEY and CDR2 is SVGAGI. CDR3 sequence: CASSYLIQGSTYEQYF. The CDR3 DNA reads TGTGCCAGCAGTTACCTTATACAGGGGTCAACCTACGAGCAGTACTTC.

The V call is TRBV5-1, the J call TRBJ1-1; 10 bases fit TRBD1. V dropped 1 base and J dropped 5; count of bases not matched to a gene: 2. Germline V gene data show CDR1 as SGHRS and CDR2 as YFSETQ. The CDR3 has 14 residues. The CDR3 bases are TGCGCCAGCAGCTTGCGGGACAGGGGAACTGAAGCTTTCTTT. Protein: CASSLRDRGTEAFF.

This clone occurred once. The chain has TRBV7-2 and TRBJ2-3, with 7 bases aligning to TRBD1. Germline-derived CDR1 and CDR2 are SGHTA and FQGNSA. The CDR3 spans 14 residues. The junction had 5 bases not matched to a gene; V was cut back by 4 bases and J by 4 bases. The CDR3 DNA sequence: TGTGCCAGCAGCTCGAGGGGGCGGCCAGATACGCAGTATTTT. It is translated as CASSSRGRPDTQYF.

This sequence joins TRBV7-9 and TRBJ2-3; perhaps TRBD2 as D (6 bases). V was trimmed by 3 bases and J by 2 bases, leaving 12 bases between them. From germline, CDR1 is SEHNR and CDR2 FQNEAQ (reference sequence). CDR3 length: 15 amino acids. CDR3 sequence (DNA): TGTGCCAGCAGCTTCCCCTGGGGGGACACAGATACGCAGTATTTT. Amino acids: CASSFPWGDTDTQYF.

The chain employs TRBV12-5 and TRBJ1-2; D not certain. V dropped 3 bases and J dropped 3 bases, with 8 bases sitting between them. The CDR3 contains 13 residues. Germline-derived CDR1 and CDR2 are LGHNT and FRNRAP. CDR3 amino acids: CASGLGGYYGYTF. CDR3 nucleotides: TGTGCTAGTGGTTTAGGAGGGTACTATGGCTACACCTTC.